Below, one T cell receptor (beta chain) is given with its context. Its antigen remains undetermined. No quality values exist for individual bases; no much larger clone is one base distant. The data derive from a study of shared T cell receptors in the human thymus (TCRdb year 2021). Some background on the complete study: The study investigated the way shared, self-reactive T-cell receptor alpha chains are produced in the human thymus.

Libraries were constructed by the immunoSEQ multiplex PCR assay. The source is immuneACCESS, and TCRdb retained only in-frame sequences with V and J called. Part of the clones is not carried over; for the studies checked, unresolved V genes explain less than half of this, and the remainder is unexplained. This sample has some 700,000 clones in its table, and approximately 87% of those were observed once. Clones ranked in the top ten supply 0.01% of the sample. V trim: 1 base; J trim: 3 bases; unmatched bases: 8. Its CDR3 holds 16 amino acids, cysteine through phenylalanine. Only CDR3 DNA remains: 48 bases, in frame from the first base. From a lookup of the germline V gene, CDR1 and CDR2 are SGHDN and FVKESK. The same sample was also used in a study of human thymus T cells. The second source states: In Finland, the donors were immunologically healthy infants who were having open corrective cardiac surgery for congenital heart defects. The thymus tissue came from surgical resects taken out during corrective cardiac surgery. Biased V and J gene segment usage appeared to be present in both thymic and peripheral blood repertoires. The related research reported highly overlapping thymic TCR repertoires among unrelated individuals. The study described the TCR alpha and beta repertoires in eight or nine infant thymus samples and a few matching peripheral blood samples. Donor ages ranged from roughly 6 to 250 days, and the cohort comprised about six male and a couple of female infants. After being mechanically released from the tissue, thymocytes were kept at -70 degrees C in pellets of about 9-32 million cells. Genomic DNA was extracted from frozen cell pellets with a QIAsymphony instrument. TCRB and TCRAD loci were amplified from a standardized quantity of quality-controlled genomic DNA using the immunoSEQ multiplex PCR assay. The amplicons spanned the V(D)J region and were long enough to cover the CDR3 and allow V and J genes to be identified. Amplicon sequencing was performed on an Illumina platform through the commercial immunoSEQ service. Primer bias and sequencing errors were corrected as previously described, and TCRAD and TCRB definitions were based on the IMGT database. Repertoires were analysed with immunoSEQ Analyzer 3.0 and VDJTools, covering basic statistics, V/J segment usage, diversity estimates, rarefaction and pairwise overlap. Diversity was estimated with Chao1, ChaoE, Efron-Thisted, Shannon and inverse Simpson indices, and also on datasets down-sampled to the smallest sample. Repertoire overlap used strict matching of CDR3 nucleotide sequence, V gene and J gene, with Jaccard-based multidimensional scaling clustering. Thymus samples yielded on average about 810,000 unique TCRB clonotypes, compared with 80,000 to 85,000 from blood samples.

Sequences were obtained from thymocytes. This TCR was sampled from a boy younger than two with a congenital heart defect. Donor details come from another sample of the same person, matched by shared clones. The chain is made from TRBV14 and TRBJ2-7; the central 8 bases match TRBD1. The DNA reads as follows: TGTGCCAGCAGCCAAGTCGGACAGGGAATAAACTACGAGCAGTACTTC. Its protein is CASSQVGQGINYEQYF. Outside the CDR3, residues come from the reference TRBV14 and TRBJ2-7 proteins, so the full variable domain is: EAGVTQFPSHSVIEKGQTVTLRCDPISGHDNLYWYRRVMGKEIKFLLHFVKESKQDESGMPNNRFLAERTGGTYSTLKVQPAELEDSGVYFCASSQVGQGINYEQYFGPGTRLTVT.